Following are 31 T cell receptor beta chains from one sample sequenced in a study of post-analysis software for immune sequencing data. The study's findings and limits: In patients, about 5 TRBV segments were more frequent than in controls, with TRBV5-6, TRBV5-1 and TRBV20-1 among them.

These TCRs are of unknown antigen specificity. cDNA libraries for TCR beta contained unique molecular identifiers. One entry per CDR3 protein results from TCRdb running MiXCR on the PCR reads. The sample includes roughly 600,000 distinct CDR3 sequences, 44% of them seen just once. Sequenced input: blood. These receptors were collected from a girl aged 10 to 17 with multiple sclerosis.

This clonotype was found once. The V call is TRBV5-1, the J call TRBJ2-7; 11 nucleotides agree with TRBD1. Germline V gene data show CDR1 as SGHRS and CDR2 as YFSETQ. The CDR3 is made up of 16 amino acids. With 4 bases clipped from V and 2 bases from J, the junction kept 8 bases outside the gene matches. CDR3: CASSLGPGQGAYEQYF. CDR3 coding DNA: TGCGCCAGCAGCCTCGGACCGGGACAGGGGGCCTACGAGCAGTACTTC.

J is TRBJ2-5 and V is TRBV29-1; 7 nucleotides match TRBD2. Germline lookup yields CDR1 SQVTM and CDR2 ANQGSEA. The CDR3 runs 16 residues. Trimming took 0 bases from V and 4 from J; bases not matched to a gene: 11. The CDR3 sequence is CSVEDGTTSVRETQYF. The CDR3, as DNA: TGCAGCGTTGAAGATGGTACAACTAGCGTGCGAGAGACCCAGTACTTC.

The chain employs TRBV27 and TRBJ2-7, with TRBD2 matching 8 bases. This CDR3 has 14 amino acids. CDR1 and CDR2 (germline): MNHEY, SMNVEV (reference sequence). J gave up 6 bases and V 6 bases, and 10 bases lay outside the gene matches. The CDR3 coding sequence is TGTGCCAGCAGGCCAAAGCGGGAGTCTTTCGAGCAGTACTTC. Translation: CASRPKRESFEQYF.

The rearrangement joins TRBV4-1 to TRBJ2-1; D remains unclear. CDR1 MGHRA and CDR2 YSYEKL come from the germline V gene. The CDR3 runs to 21 residues. V lost 5 bases and J 3 bases, leaving 32 bases between the germline ends. CDR3 amino acids: CASSSRTRRPPSVWYYNEQFF. In DNA, the CDR3 is TGCGCCAGCAGCTCTCGGACCCGTCGCCCCCCGTCCGTGTGGTACTACAATGAGCAGTTCTTC.

This rearrangement joins TRBV12-3 or TRBV12-4 to TRBJ2-1; 8 positions match TRBD2. The length of the CDR3 is 15 residues. Trimming cost V 6 bases and J 5 bases; bases outside gene matches: 9. Written as DNA, the CDR3 is TGTGCCAGCAGGGGACGAGCGGGGGAGAACAATGAGCAGTTCTTC. Its protein is CASRGRAGENNEQFF.

This clonotype was detected only a few times. For the CDR3, the DNA is TGTGCCAGCAGACAGGAGACTAGCGGGAGGGCTACAGATACGCAGTATTTT. Its protein is CASRQETSGRATDTQYF. The chain combines TRBV5-6 with TRBJ2-3; 14 bases are shared with TRBD2. Germline CDR1 is SGHDT and CDR2 is YYEEEE. The CDR3 is 17 amino acids. Losses at the gene ends were 5 bases for V and 3 bases for J; bases not matched to a gene: 8.

The V and J genes are TRBV6-1 and TRBJ1-1; D remains ambiguous. CDR1 is MNHNS, CDR2 SASEGT, per germline. This CDR3 is built from 13 residues. V was trimmed by 8 bases and J by 1 base, leaving 11 bases between them. CDR3 sequence: CASARSQNTEAFF. The DNA for the CDR3 is TGTGCCAGCGCTAGAAGTCAGAACACTGAAGCTTTCTTT.

This chain uses TRBV12-3 or TRBV12-4 with TRBJ2-4, with 7 bases identical to TRBD1. TRBJ2-7 matches the DNA end more closely, so the J call is doubtful. This CDR3 is built from 14 residues. CDR3 sequence (DNA): TGTGCCAGCAGTTTAGGGACAGGCCCCTGCGAGCAGTACTTC. Its protein is CASSLGTGPCEQYF.

The rearrangement links TRBV4-1 to TRBJ2-7, with TRBD2 matching 7 bases. Germline trimming cut 0 bases from V and 2 bases from J; bases unmatched to any gene: 7. Germline lookup yields CDR1 MGHRA and CDR2 YSYEKL. The CDR3 totals 16 residues. CDR3 DNA sequence: TGCGCCAGCAGCCAAGATGGGGGGGAAGGGGCCTACGAGCAGTACTTC. It yields the protein CASSQDGGEGAYEQYF.

The chain uses TRBV12-3 or TRBV12-4 and TRBJ2-5, with D possibly called TRBD1 or TRBD2 (5 bases each). The J call may be faulty, since TRBJ2-7 better matches the DNA end. The CDR3 has 14 residues. This CDR3 reads CASSLGTDRFEQYF. The CDR3, as DNA: TGTGCCAGCAGTTTGGGGACGGACCGATTCGAGCAGTACTTC.

In this sample, this clonotype turned up many times. The chain uses TRBV10-3 and TRBJ1-2; D is possibly TRBD1 (5 bases). V lost 2 bases, J lost 3 bases, and 7 bases lay in between. In germline, CDR1 is ENHRY, CDR2 SYGVKD. This CDR3 is 13 amino acids long. Here the CDR3 reads CAISEGAHYGYTF. CDR3 sequence (DNA): TGTGCCATCAGTGAGGGGGCCCACTATGGCTACACCTTC.

The V gene is TRBV20-1, the J gene TRBJ2-7; D is unclear. TRBJ2-5 matches the DNA end more closely, so the J call is doubtful. The V gene's germline CDR1 is DFQATT and CDR2 SNEGSKA (reference sequence). The CDR3 is made up of 12 amino acids. This CDR3 is CSARKFKETQYF. The CDR3 DNA is TGCAGTGCCAGAAAATTCAAAGAGACCCAGTACTTC.

This rearrangement joins TRBV20-1 to TRBJ2-7; tentatively, D is TRBD1 (6 bases). The CDR3 is 14 residues long. Deletions cut 0 bases from V and 2 bases from J, with 11 bases between. Germline V gives CDR1 DFQATT, CDR2 SNEGSKA (reference sequence). CDR3 amino acids: CSARDRDRTYEQYF. The CDR3 DNA follows: TGCAGTGCTAGAGATCGAGACAGGACCTACGAGCAGTACTTC.

Turning to this clonotype: A read error may account for a junction end that differs from germline. J is TRBJ2-5 and V is TRBV5-1; 12 nucleotides agree with TRBD1. Looked up from germline, CDR1 is SGHRS and CDR2 is YFSETQ. This CDR3 comprises 15 residues. The CDR3 DNA reads as TGCGCCAACAGCGGCGGGACAGGGGGCGCAGAGACCCAGTACTTC. Protein: CANSGGTGGAETQYF.

This clonotype was observed a handful of times. V usage is TRBV5-5 and J usage is TRBJ2-7; possibly TRBD1 for D (6 bases). Germline V lookup: CDR1 SGHKS, CDR2 YYEKEE (reference sequence). V lost 4 bases to trimming and J lost 3 bases, with 20 bases between them. There are 16 residues in the CDR3. CDR3 nucleotide sequence: TGTGCCAGCAGCCCGCGGATGGCAGGGGCAAGCTACGAGCAGTACTTC. Protein sequence: CASSPRMAGASYEQYF. The variable domain in full, with the rest retrieved from reference TRBV5-5 and TRBJ2-7, is DAGVTQSPTHLIKTRGQQVTLRCSPISGHKSVSWYQQVLGQGPQFIFQYYEKEERGRGNFPDRFSARQFPNYSSELNVNALLLGDSALYLCASSPRMAGASYEQYFGPGTRLTVT.

J is TRBJ2-7 and V is TRBV20-1; 7 bases are a match to TRBD2. CDR1 DFQATT and CDR2 SNEGSKA come from the germline V gene (reference sequence). Trimming cost V 5 bases and J 2 bases; bases outside gene matches: 9. The CDR3 runs to 14 residues. The CDR3 bases are TGCAGTGCTGAACTTAGCGGGCCCACCTACGAGCAGTACTTC. Its protein product is CSAELSGPTYEQYF.

The chain has TRBV12-3 or TRBV12-4 and TRBJ2-7; the D call may be TRBD1 or TRBD2 (5 bases each). Near its end, the DNA agrees better with TRBJ2-5, so the J call may be wrong. The CDR3 is 17 residues long. CDR3 in amino acids: CASSPPYGTQPVGTQYF. CDR3 sequence (DNA): TGTGCCAGCAGTCCGCCTTACGGGACCCAGCCGGTGGGGACCCAGTACTTC.

CDR3 region: CASSVVGDTDTQYF. The CDR3 coding sequence is TGCGCCAGCAGCGTGGTGGGAGACACAGATACGCAGTATTTT. The J gene is TRBJ2-3, the V gene TRBV5-1; D perhaps matches TRBD2 (5 bases). CDR3 length equals 14 residues. Trimming cost V 4 bases and J 2 bases, with 11 bases left between them. Germline V gene lookup returns CDR1 SGHRS and CDR2 YFSETQ.

V is TRBV12-3 or TRBV12-4 and J is TRBJ1-1; the D gene is possibly TRBD1 (5 bases). The length of the CDR3 is 13 residues. The V and J ends lost 6 bases and 5 bases respectively, with 13 bases between them. DNA for the CDR3: TGTGCCAGCAGAGAAGGGGCGGGGACTGAAGCTTTCTTT. Translated, it gives CASREGAGTEAFF.

This clonotype was counted a few times. This chain links TRBV20-1 with TRBJ1-2, with D possibly matching TRBD1 (6 bases). The V gene lost 2 bases and the J gene lost 7 bases, with 14 bases spanning the gap. Germline V gene sequence: CDR1 DFQATT, CDR2 SNEGSKA (reference sequence). CDR3 length: 13 amino acids. DNA of the CDR3: TGCAGTGCTAGACTTCAGGGACAAATTGGCTACACCTTC. Residues: CSARLQGQIGYTF.

V and J are TRBV20-1 and TRBJ2-7; TRBD2 might be the D (5 bases). Germline lookup yields CDR1 DFQATT and CDR2 SNEGSKA (reference sequence). CDR3 length equals 14 residues. V was shortened by 0 bases and J by 2 bases, with 11 bases between the two germline ends. The CDR3 DNA reads as TGCAGTGCTAGAGATTACCCGGGGACCTACGAGCAGTACTTC. Protein sequence: CSARDYPGTYEQYF.

The chain carries TRBV20-1 and TRBJ2-5; 12 nucleotides agree with TRBD1. This CDR3 has 15 amino acids. Germline loops: CDR1 DFQATT, CDR2 SNEGSKA (reference sequence). V lost 0 bases to trimming and J lost 5 bases; unmatched junction nucleotides: 4. CDR3 nucleotides: TGCAGTGCTAGAGATCGGGACAGGGGGCCGGAGACCCAGTACTTC. This translates into CSARDRDRGPETQYF.

This clonotype came up many times. The junction departs from germline at one end; a sequencing error may be responsible. The chain is built from TRBV5-1 and TRBJ2-5; D unclear. Per germline, CDR1 SGHRS and CDR2 YFSETQ. The CDR3 is made up of 13 amino acids. The CDR3 DNA reads as TGTGCCAGCAGCCTTGGTAGGGAAGAGACCCAGTACTTC. Protein: CASSLGREETQYF. Drawing the rest from reference TRBV5-1 and TRBJ2-5, the complete variable domain is KAGVTQTPRYLIKTRGQQVTLSCSPISGHRSVSWYQQTPGQGLQFLFEYFSETQRNKGNFPGRFSGRQFSNSRSEMNVSTLELGDSALYLCASSLGREETQYFGPGTRLLVL.

This chain uses TRBV7-9 with TRBJ2-1, with TRBD2 matching 8 bases. V was clipped by 1 base and J by 5 bases; unmatched bases: 7. The V gene's germline CDR1 is SEHNR and CDR2 FQNEAQ (reference sequence). This CDR3 spans 16 amino acids. In nucleotides, the CDR3 is TGTGCCAGCAGCTTAGGTTGGACTAGCCGGGACAATGAGCAGTTCTTC. Its protein product is CASSLGWTSRDNEQFF.

This clonotype has only a few counts. This sequence joins TRBV7-2 and TRBJ2-5; TRBD2 matches at 11 bases. Trimming removed 5 bases from V and 2 bases from J; junction bases left unmatched: 7. Germline V gives CDR1 SGHTA, CDR2 FQGNSA. The CDR3 spans 16 residues. The CDR3: CASSPSLAGGQETQYF. The CDR3 DNA sequence: TGTGCCAGCAGCCCGTCTCTAGCGGGAGGACAAGAGACCCAGTACTTC.

This clonotype was observed a handful of times. The chain has TRBV12-3 or TRBV12-4 and TRBJ2-1; no definite D call. The CDR3 loop spans 13 amino acids. The V and J ends lost 8 bases and 0 bases respectively, with 8 bases between them. In DNA form, the CDR3 reads TGTGCCAGCGGCGACTTCTCCTACAATGAGCAGTTCTTC. Residues: CASGDFSYNEQFF.

J is TRBJ2-6 and V is TRBV19; D gene uncertain. Trimming stripped 9 bases from V and 0 bases from J, with 21 bases between. The germline gives CDR1 LNHDA, CDR2 SQIVND (reference sequence). The CDR3 runs to 18 residues. As DNA, the CDR3 is TGTGCCAGGGGTTCCACCAATTTGAAGCGCTCTGGGGCCAACGTCCTGACTTTC. Protein: CARGSTNLKRSGANVLTF. Full variable domain (missing parts from reference TRBV19 and TRBJ2-6): DGGITQSPKYLFRKEGQNVTLSCEQNLNHDAMYWYRQDPGQGLRLIYYSQIVNDFQKGDIAEGYSVSREKKESFPLTVTSAQKNPTAFYLCARGSTNLKRSGANVLTFGAGSRLTVL.

A few counts support this clonotype. This chain uses TRBV6-1 with TRBJ2-3; 8 nucleotides line up with TRBD2. This CDR3 comprises 17 residues. Germline assignment: CDR1 MNHNS and CDR2 SASEGT. The ends lost 5 bases at V and 2 bases at J; junction bases unmatched: 12. The CDR3 DNA follows: TGTGCCAGCAGTCCAGACTATTCGGGGGGGCTCACAGATACGCAGTATTTT. Protein: CASSPDYSGGLTDTQYF.

V gene TRBV12-3 or TRBV12-4 combines with J gene TRBJ2-7, with TRBD2 identical over 8 bases. CDR3 length equals 15 residues. V lost 2 bases, J lost 3 bases, and 6 bases stayed unmatched. The CDR3 DNA sequence: TGTGCCAGCAGTTTAACAGCGGGAGTAATCTACGAGCAGTACTTC. Its translation is CASSLTAGVIYEQYF.

The rearrangement joins TRBV11-3 to TRBJ2-1; no clear D. V lost 8 bases to trimming and J lost 10 bases, with 12 bases between them. The CDR3 length is 11 residues. CDR1 and CDR2 (germline): SGHNT, YENEEA. The CDR3 reads CASQLLQEQFF. DNA of the CDR3: TGTGCCAGCCAGCTCCTGCAGGAGCAGTTCTTC.

For this clonotype: Sequence at one end of the junction differs from germline and may be a read error. This chain joins TRBV6-5 and TRBJ1-1; possibly TRBD1 for D (5 bases). Germline assignment: CDR1 MNHEY and CDR2 SVGAGI. The CDR3 is 15 amino acids. The CDR3 DNA sequence: TGTACCAGCAGCCCCCGGGCGGGGCGAGGCACTGAAGCTTTCTTT. Translated: CTSSPRAGRGTEAFF.